This entry lists 6 T cell receptor beta chains sequenced from one sample in a study of blood T cells in healthy people across ages. A second PCR, run for about 6 to 12 cycles, used a sample-barcoded 5' primer plus a J-beta primer mix. One entry per CDR3 protein, called by TCRdb with MiXCR from the 5' RACE reads. The sample has roughly 410,000 distinct CDR3 sequences; approximately 52% are singletons. The sample taken for sequencing was blood. These receptors were collected from a man in his fifties or sixties in good health.

This chain uses TRBV3-1 with TRBJ2-5; a possible D gene is TRBD1 (6 bases). The end of the DNA is better explained by TRBJ2-7, so the J call may be wrong. This CDR3 has 15 amino acids. Per the germline V gene, CDR1 is LGHDT and CDR2 is YNNKEL (reference sequence). CDR3 sequence reads: CASSQLVGQSYEQYF. Written as DNA, the CDR3 is TGTGCCAGCAGCCAACTAGTTGGACAGAGCTACGAGCAGTACTTC.

The rearrangement joins TRBV11-1 to TRBJ2-1, with 12 nucleotides matching TRBD1. The CDR3 has 15 residues. V shed 3 bases, J shed 8 bases, and the junction held 5 bases outside the gene matches. Looked up from germline, CDR1 is SGHAT and CDR2 is FQDESV (reference sequence). DNA for the CDR3: TGTGCCAGCAGCTTTCTAGGGACAGGGGGCGATGAGCAGTTCTTC. It encodes CASSFLGTGGDEQFF.

This clonotype was picked up many times. The V and J genes are TRBV28 and TRBJ2-3; 9 nucleotides match TRBD2. V lost 5 bases and J lost 4; bases outside the gene matches: 4. The CDR3 has 14 amino acids. Germline V gives CDR1 MDHEN, CDR2 SYDVKM. This CDR3 reads CASSVSGSPDTQYF. DNA for the CDR3: TGTGCCAGCAGTGTTAGCGGGAGCCCAGATACGCAGTATTTT.

This clonotype was detected many times. The chain couples TRBV20-1 to TRBJ1-2, with no clear D. V was trimmed by 7 bases and J by 8 bases, leaving 17 bases between them. CDR1 is DFQATT and CDR2 is SNEGSKA in the germline V gene (reference sequence). The CDR3 runs 12 residues. The CDR3 DNA reads TGCAGTGGAGGGCAGGCTTCTATCGGCTACACCTTC. This gives the protein CSGGQASIGYTF.

This clonotype was seen many times. The V call is TRBV29-1, the J call TRBJ2-7, with TRBD1 matching 7 bases. V lost 3 bases and J lost 2; bases outside the gene matches: 4. The CDR3 runs to 13 residues. Germline CDR1 reads SQVTM; CDR2 reads ANQGSEA. Here the CDR3 reads CSVETGKAYEQYF. CDR3 DNA sequence: TGCAGCGTTGAGACAGGGAAAGCCTACGAGCAGTACTTC.

This clonotype was counted between two and nine times. This sequence joins TRBV7-2 and TRBJ2-3; TRBD2 aligns across 8 bases. V was clipped by 1 base and J by 2 bases; unmatched bases: 8. The CDR3 has 17 amino acids. CDR1 SGHTA and CDR2 FQGNSA come from the germline V gene. This chain's CDR3 is CASSLVLAGLATDTQYF. The CDR3 bases are TGTGCCAGCAGCTTAGTCCTAGCGGGTTTGGCCACAGATACGCAGTATTTT.